This paragraph reports one TCR beta chain. TCRdb keeps only in-frame clones here, not all; method: immunoSEQ multiplex PCR. The data hold under 200,000 clones, with over 70% observed a single time. This sample was taken from a study of blood T cell repertoires in COVID-19. Turning to the study itself: From the United States, Italy and Spain came samples of acute and convalescent COVID-19. PBMCs, B-cell-depleted T cells, or T cells provided the cDNA or gDNA that made up the material.

Germline loops: CDR1 DFQATT, CDR2 SNEGSKA (reference sequence). The CDR3 extends over 10 amino acids. Trimming left V 6 bases short and J 10 bases short, with 10 bases between. The source of this sequence is a woman aged 55-70 years with acute or convalescent COVID-19. This chain joins TRBV20-1 and TRBJ2-1; D is uncertain. The source material was peripheral blood. CDR3 region: CSASSTEQFF. CDR3 sequence (DNA): TGCAGTGCCTCCAGTACCGAGCAGTTCTTC.